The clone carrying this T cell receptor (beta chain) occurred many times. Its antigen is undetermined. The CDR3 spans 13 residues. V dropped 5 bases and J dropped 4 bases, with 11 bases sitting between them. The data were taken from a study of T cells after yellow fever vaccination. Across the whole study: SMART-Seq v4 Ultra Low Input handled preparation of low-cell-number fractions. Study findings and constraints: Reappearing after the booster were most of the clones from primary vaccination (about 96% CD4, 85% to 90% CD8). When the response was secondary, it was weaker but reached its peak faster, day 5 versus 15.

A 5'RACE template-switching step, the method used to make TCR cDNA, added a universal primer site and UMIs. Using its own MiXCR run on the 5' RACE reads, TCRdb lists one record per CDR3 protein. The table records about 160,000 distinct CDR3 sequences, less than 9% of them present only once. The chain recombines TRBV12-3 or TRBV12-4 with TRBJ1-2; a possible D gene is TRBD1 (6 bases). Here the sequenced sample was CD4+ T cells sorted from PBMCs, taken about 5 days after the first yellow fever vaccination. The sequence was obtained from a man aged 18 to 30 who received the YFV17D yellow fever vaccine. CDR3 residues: CASSVGGGYGYTF. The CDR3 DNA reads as TGTGCCAGCAGTGTGGGAGGGGGCTATGGCTACACCTTC.